Detailed here is one T cell receptor beta chain. The CDR3 extends over 14 amino acids. The J segment lost 6 bases and the V segment lost 3 bases, leaving 5 bases of the junction unmatched. Germline CDR1 and CDR2: KGHSH and LQKENI. The sample comes from a study of control samples from healthy donors and cancer patients. The assay was immunoSEQ multiplex PCR, and TCRdb's table has in-frame clones only and misses some. The sample lists roughly 80,000 clones, roughly nine tenths seen once, with less than 7% in the top ten. The receptor was isolated from a man aged 50 to 60 in good health. Sample: blood. J is TRBJ2-7 and V is TRBV18; 10 positions match TRBD1. The CDR3 sequence: CASSPWDRGSEQYF. DNA for the CDR3: TGTGCCAGCTCACCGTGGGACAGGGGAAGCGAGCAGTACTTC.